The rows below give T cell receptor beta chains drawn from one sample of a study of T cell repertoires in cytomegalovirus infection. From the reads, TCRdb called clonotypes with MiXCR, one entry per CDR3 protein. In the table there are 480,000 or so distinct CDR3 sequences, around 10% of which are singletons. The material sequenced was PBMCs. The origin of the receptors is a human donor in good health (CMV status not recorded). Some clones in this sample may be carry-over from other donors' samples. Each CDR3 is given with its conserved first and last residue. The order of the fields is D gene, clone size, J gene, V gene, CDR3 DNA, CDR3 protein. D genes are given only for firm matches. Expanded clones are given a class, and other clones once, few, many or no size at all.

d_call: TRBD2; clone_size: few; j_call: TRBJ2-7; v_call: TRBV19; cdr3_nt: TGTGCCAGTAGTATAAGCGGGAACTCCTACGAGCAGTACTTC; cdr3_aa: CASSISGNSYEQYF
d_call: .; clone_size: .; j_call: TRBJ1-5; v_call: TRBV20-1; cdr3_nt: TGCAGTGCTAGTGGGCAGGGAATTTGGCAGCCCCAGCATTTT; cdr3_aa: CSASGQGIWQPQHF
d_call: .; clone_size: few; j_call: TRBJ2-7; v_call: TRBV19; cdr3_nt: TGTGCCAGTAGTCCGTCCAACCCTGAAAATTACGAGCAGTACTTC; cdr3_aa: CASSPSNPENYEQYF
d_call: TRBD1; clone_size: .; j_call: TRBJ1-2; v_call: TRBV19; cdr3_nt: TGTGCCAGTAGTCCCCTCGGGAGGACAGGAGAAGATAACTATGGCTACACCTTC; cdr3_aa: CASSPLGRTGEDNYGYTF
d_call: .; clone_size: many; j_call: TRBJ1-1; v_call: TRBV14; cdr3_nt: TGTGCCAGCAGCTCGCACCGTCAAGCTTTCTTT; cdr3_aa: CASSSHRQAFF
d_call: .; clone_size: .; j_call: TRBJ1-4; v_call: TRBV11-2; cdr3_nt: TGTGCCAGCAGCTTAGGGGGACACTCTAATGAAAAACTGTTTTTT; cdr3_aa: CASSLGGHSNEKLFF
d_call: .; clone_size: .; j_call: TRBJ2-6; v_call: TRBV20-1; cdr3_nt: TGCAGTGCTAGAGAAGGGGGGTCCGTCCTGACTTTC; cdr3_aa: CSAREGGSVLTF
d_call: .; clone_size: many; j_call: TRBJ1-6; v_call: TRBV5-4; cdr3_nt: TGTGCCAGCAGCCAGGGGCGAGCTCAACCCCTCCACTTT; cdr3_aa: CASSQGRAQPLHF
d_call: .; clone_size: .; j_call: TRBJ2-7; v_call: TRBV3-1; cdr3_nt: TGTGCCAGCAGCCAAGTAGGGAATAGCGTCTACTTC; cdr3_aa: CASSQVGNSVYF
d_call: .; clone_size: many; j_call: TRBJ2-3; v_call: TRBV5-6; cdr3_nt: TGTGCCAGCAGCTCCTCGGGACATCTGTTGAGCACAGATACGCAGTATTTT; cdr3_aa: CASSSSGHLLSTDTQYF
d_call: .; clone_size: few; j_call: TRBJ1-4; v_call: TRBV20-1; cdr3_nt: TGCAGTGCTAGAGTCGTGACCAGCCCTAATGAAAAACTGTTTTTT; cdr3_aa: CSARVVTSPNEKLFF
d_call: .; clone_size: .; j_call: TRBJ2-7; v_call: TRBV7-9; cdr3_nt: TGTGCCAGCAGCGCCCGGGACCGCACCTACGAGCAGTACTTC; cdr3_aa: CASSARDRTYEQYF
d_call: TRBD1; clone_size: many; j_call: TRBJ1-1; v_call: TRBV9; cdr3_nt: TGTGCCAGCAGCGTCGGGACAGAGCCAAGGACTGAAGCTTTCTTT; cdr3_aa: CASSVGTEPRTEAFF
d_call: TRBD1; clone_size: many; j_call: TRBJ1-2; v_call: TRBV5-1; cdr3_nt: TGCGCCAGCAGCTCGGGACAGGGGGCTTCCTATGGCTACACCTTC; cdr3_aa: CASSSGQGASYGYTF
d_call: .; clone_size: many; j_call: TRBJ2-7; v_call: TRBV7-9; cdr3_nt: TGTGCCAGCAGCTCCTTGGGGCAGGCCCGCCTATCCTACGAGCAGTACTTC; cdr3_aa: CASSSLGQARLSYEQYF
d_call: .; clone_size: many; j_call: TRBJ2-1; v_call: TRBV4-1; cdr3_nt: TGCGCCAGCAGCCAAGCAACTAGGGACTACAATGAGCAGTTCTTC; cdr3_aa: CASSQATRDYNEQFF
d_call: .; clone_size: many; j_call: TRBJ2-7; v_call: TRBV5-4; cdr3_nt: TGTGCCAGCGGCCCTTCGGGTACCTACGAGCAGTACTTC; cdr3_aa: CASGPSGTYEQYF
d_call: TRBD1; clone_size: many; j_call: TRBJ1-1; v_call: TRBV6-1; cdr3_nt: TGTGCCAGCAGTGAAGCTCAGGGGGGGATGGACACTGAAGCTTTCTTT; cdr3_aa: CASSEAQGGMDTEAFF
d_call: .; clone_size: many; j_call: TRBJ2-3; v_call: TRBV6-1; cdr3_nt: TGTGCCAGCAGGATTAGTACAAGCACAGATACGCAGTATTTT; cdr3_aa: CASRISTSTDTQYF
d_call: .; clone_size: .; j_call: TRBJ2-7; v_call: TRBV5-1; cdr3_nt: TGCGCCAGCAGCGCGACCGAACCGGGACGCGAAGAGCAGTACTTC; cdr3_aa: CASSATEPGREEQYF
d_call: .; clone_size: many; j_call: TRBJ1-4; v_call: TRBV6-1; cdr3_nt: TGTGCCAGCTTGCTACAGAAGAGCGAAAAACTGTTTTTT; cdr3_aa: CASLLQKSEKLFF
d_call: .; clone_size: few; j_call: TRBJ2-1; v_call: TRBV29-1; cdr3_nt: TGCAGCGTTGAAGATCCCGAGGATACTGAGCAGTTCTTC; cdr3_aa: CSVEDPEDTEQFF
d_call: TRBD2; clone_size: once; j_call: TRBJ2-1; v_call: TRBV19; cdr3_nt: TGTGCCACCCGGGGGGGGGGACCCCAGTACTACAATGAGCAGTTCTTC; cdr3_aa: CATRGGGPQYYNEQFF
d_call: TRBD2; clone_size: many; j_call: TRBJ2-5; v_call: TRBV10-3; cdr3_nt: TGTGCCATCAGTGGACTAGCGGCCCAAGAGACCCAGTACTTC; cdr3_aa: CAISGLAAQETQYF
d_call: .; clone_size: many; j_call: TRBJ1-1; v_call: TRBV7-2; cdr3_nt: TGTGCCAGCAGCTTAATCATGAACACTGAAGCTTTCTTT; cdr3_aa: CASSLIMNTEAFF
d_call: .; clone_size: .; j_call: TRBJ1-1; v_call: TRBV25-1; cdr3_nt: TGTGCCAGCAGTGAGATAGGTGGAATTAACACTGAAGCTTTCTTT; cdr3_aa: CASSEIGGINTEAFF
d_call: .; clone_size: many; j_call: TRBJ2-1; v_call: TRBV11-2; cdr3_nt: TGTGCCAGCAGCTTTATAATGGAATACAATGAGCAGTTCTTC; cdr3_aa: CASSFIMEYNEQFF
d_call: .; clone_size: many; j_call: TRBJ1-4; v_call: TRBV19; cdr3_nt: TGTGCCACTCAGGACGCGTCTAATGAAAAACTGTTTTTT; cdr3_aa: CATQDASNEKLFF
d_call: TRBD2; clone_size: few; j_call: TRBJ2-5; v_call: TRBV10-1; cdr3_nt: TGCGCCAGCAGCCCGTTGACTAGCGGGAGTCGGGAGACCCAGTACTTC; cdr3_aa: CASSPLTSGSRETQYF
d_call: .; clone_size: many; j_call: TRBJ1-6; v_call: TRBV7-9; cdr3_nt: TGTGCCAGCAGCTTAGAGGGGCCCCGGAAATCACCCCTCCACTTT; cdr3_aa: CASSLEGPRKSPLHF
d_call: .; clone_size: .; j_call: TRBJ1-6; v_call: TRBV5-1; cdr3_nt: TGCGCCAGCAGCTTGGAGGTAGACAGGACGGATTCACCCCTCCACTTT; cdr3_aa: CASSLEVDRTDSPLHF
d_call: .; clone_size: .; j_call: TRBJ2-1; v_call: TRBV19; cdr3_nt: TGTGCCAGTACGCTTACGAGCTCCTACAATGAGCAGTTCTTC; cdr3_aa: CASTLTSSYNEQFF
d_call: .; clone_size: many; j_call: TRBJ1-1; v_call: TRBV11-2; cdr3_nt: TGTGCCAGCAGCCTCGACGTACCGGACACTGAAGCTTTCTTT; cdr3_aa: CASSLDVPDTEAFF
d_call: .; clone_size: few; j_call: TRBJ2-3; v_call: TRBV2; cdr3_nt: TGTGCCACCCGGGACACAGATACGCAGTATTTT; cdr3_aa: CATRDTDTQYF
d_call: .; clone_size: many; j_call: TRBJ1-2; v_call: TRBV4-2; cdr3_nt: TGTGCCAGCAGCCAAACAGTAGAATATGGCTACACCTTC; cdr3_aa: CASSQTVEYGYTF
d_call: .; clone_size: .; j_call: TRBJ1-6; v_call: TRBV18; cdr3_nt: TGTGCCAGCACCCAGGATCGCGGGATTAATTCACCCCTCCACTTT; cdr3_aa: CASTQDRGINSPLHF
d_call: TRBD1; clone_size: many; j_call: TRBJ2-3; v_call: TRBV7-8; cdr3_nt: TGTGCCAGCAGACAGGGGTCAGATACGCAGTATTTT; cdr3_aa: CASRQGSDTQYF
d_call: .; clone_size: many; j_call: TRBJ2-5; v_call: TRBV7-2; cdr3_nt: TGTGCCAGCAGCTTCCAAGCGGGCGGGGAGACCCAGTACTTC; cdr3_aa: CASSFQAGGETQYF
d_call: .; clone_size: few; j_call: TRBJ2-7; v_call: TRBV29-1; cdr3_nt: TGCAGCGTTACGGTGGGCCGAAACTACGAGCAGTACTTC; cdr3_aa: CSVTVGRNYEQYF
d_call: TRBD1; clone_size: many; j_call: TRBJ1-1; v_call: TRBV5-6; cdr3_nt: TGTGCCAGCAGCTCGGGACAGGTTTTTGTGACTGAAGCTTTCTTT; cdr3_aa: CASSSGQVFVTEAFF
d_call: .; clone_size: many; j_call: TRBJ1-5; v_call: TRBV11-2; cdr3_nt: TGTGCCAGCAGCTTCGGCGACGGCAATCAGCCCCAGCATTTT; cdr3_aa: CASSFGDGNQPQHF
d_call: .; clone_size: few; j_call: TRBJ1-1; v_call: TRBV29-1; cdr3_nt: TGCAGCGTTGAAGGGGGCCGAACTGAAGCTTTCTTT; cdr3_aa: CSVEGGRTEAFF
d_call: TRBD2; clone_size: many; j_call: TRBJ2-7; v_call: TRBV28; cdr3_nt: TGTGCCAGCCAAACTAGCGGGACGTACGAGCAGTACTTC; cdr3_aa: CASQTSGTYEQYF
d_call: .; clone_size: .; j_call: TRBJ2-3; v_call: TRBV18; cdr3_nt: TGTGCCAGCTCACCACCGTCGGTGAGCACAGATACGCAGTATTTT; cdr3_aa: CASSPPSVSTDTQYF
d_call: TRBD1; clone_size: few; j_call: TRBJ1-5; v_call: TRBV2; cdr3_nt: TGTGCCGGCCGACAGGGGGCCGGTCAGCCCCAGCATTTT; cdr3_aa: CAGRQGAGQPQHF